Listed below are T cell receptor beta chains from one sample, sequenced in a study of CD8+ T cells in alopecia areata. Produced via immunoSEQ multiplex PCR; TCRdb's table is partial and in-frame only. The data contain 110,000 to 150,000 clones, about 60% of them singletons. The material sequenced was CD4+ T cells sorted from blood, taken at week 0. These receptors were collected from a human donor with alopecia areata. Each CDR3 is given with its conserved first and last residue. Fields, in order: V gene, CDR3 length, J gene, clone size, D gene, CDR3 protein, CDR3 DNA. A D gene is named only where the DNA matches it firmly. Some rows mark clone size as missing; the rest say once, few, many or name a class of expanded clone.

>TRBV29-1|11|TRBJ2-1|many|.
CSGGDTDEQFF
TGCAGCGGGGGTGACACGGATGAGCAGTTCTTC
>TRBV29-1|13|TRBJ1-1|.|.
CSVEGRLNTEAFF
TGCAGCGTTGAGGGCAGATTGAACACTGAAGCTTTCTTT
>TRBV7-2|15|TRBJ2-7|.|.
CASSLFGSGGDEQYF
TGTGCCAGCAGCTTATTCGGTAGCGGTGGTGACGAGCAGTACTTC
>TRBV5-6|16|TRBJ1-5|.|TRBD1
CASSSLNRGINQPQHF
TGTGCCAGCAGCTCACTAAACAGGGGGATCAATCAGCCCCAGCATTTT
>TRBV25-1|15|TRBJ1-5|few|TRBD1
CASSEGTATLQPQHF
TGTGCCAGCAGTGAAGGGACAGCCACTTTGCAGCCCCAGCATTTT
>TRBV6-5|13|TRBJ2-7|few|.
CASSYYGAGEQYF
TGTGCCAGCAGTTACTATGGGGCAGGGGAGCAGTACTTC
>TRBV30|16|TRBJ2-6|.|TRBD1
CACTTGGSSGANVLTF
TGTGCCTGCACAACAGGGGGCAGCTCTGGGGCCAACGTCCTGACTTTC
>TRBV28|13|TRBJ2-5|.|.
CASGPVGRETQYF
TGTGCCAGCGGCCCCGTGGGGAGAGAGACCCAGTACTTC
>TRBV23-1|17|TRBJ1-5|few|TRBD1
CASSQSVGTACHQPQHF
TGCGCCAGCAGTCAATCGGTGGGGACAGCCTGTCATCAGCCCCAGCATTTT
>TRBV6-6|14|TRBJ2-3|.|TRBD2
CASSLGLEGDTQYF
TGTGCCAGCAGCTTAGGACTAGAGGGAGATACGCAGTATTTT
>TRBV6-6|13|TRBJ2-1|.|.
CASSYSRDNEQFF
TGTGCCAGCAGTTACTCAAGGGACAATGAGCAGTTCTTC
>TRBV29-1|12|TRBJ2-5|.|.
CSVRGGQETQYF
TGCAGCGTCAGGGGGGGGCAAGAGACCCAGTACTTC
>TRBV4-3|15|TRBJ2-7|.|TRBD2
CASSQGTGRGYEQYF
TGCGCCAGCAGCCAAGGGACGGGGAGGGGCTACGAGCAGTACTTC
>TRBV2|13|TRBJ1-1|.|.
CASRTERNTEAFF
TGTGCCAGCAGAACAGAGAGGAACACTGAAGCTTTCTTT
>TRBV14|14|TRBJ1-6|.|.
CASSQETTNSPLHF
TGTGCCAGCAGCCAAGAGACAACCAATTCACCCCTCCACTTT
>TRBV14|15|TRBJ1-4|few|TRBD1
CASSQNRGTNEKLFF
TGTGCCAGCAGCCAGAACAGGGGGACTAATGAAAAACTGTTTTTT
>TRBV7-2|11|TRBJ2-3|.|.
CASSPTAAQYF
TGTGCCAGCAGCCCCACGGCGGCGCAGTATTTT
>TRBV6-5|13|TRBJ2-1|.|TRBD2
CASSVGLAGFRFF
TGTGCCAGCAGTGTGGGACTAGCGGGATTTAGGTTCTTC
>TRBV6-5|15|TRBJ1-1|.|TRBD1
CASSQGDRLGTEAFF
TGTGCCAGCAGCCAGGGGGACAGGCTCGGCACTGAAGCTTTCTTT
>TRBV29-1|16|TRBJ2-2|.|TRBD2
CSVGEGPRSNTGELFF
TGCAGCGTTGGGGAGGGGCCGAGATCGAACACCGGGGAGCTGTTTTTT
>TRBV7-2|15|TRBJ2-3|.|.
CASSLRAASTDTQYF
TGTGCCAGCAGCCTCCGGGCCGCAAGCACAGATACGCAGTATTTT
>TRBV25-1|12|TRBJ1-1|.|.
CASSGGNTEAFF
TGTGCCAGCAGTGGGGGCAACACTGAAGCTTTCTTT
>TRBV20-1|11|TRBJ2-7|.|.
CSAHSKPEQYF
TGCAGTGCCCATAGCAAGCCCGAGCAGTACTTC
>TRBV7-2|13|TRBJ1-1|.|TRBD1
CASSPDRGRWAFF
TGTGCCAGCAGCCCGGACAGGGGGCGTTGGGCTTTCTTT
>TRBV2|14|TRBJ1-5|.|.
CASSGDFSNQPQHF
TGTGCCAGCAGTGGAGATTTTAGCAATCAGCCCCAGCATTTT
>TRBV7-9|14|TRBJ1-2|once|.
CASSLTWQNYGYTF
TGTGCCAGCAGCCTCACGTGGCAGAACTATGGCTACACCTTC
>TRBV6-6|14|TRBJ1-1|.|.
CASSYGGQNTEAFF
TGTGCCAGCAGTTACGGGGGTCAGAACACTGAAGCTTTCTTT
>TRBV29-1|13|TRBJ1-2|.|.
CSVELDSRYGYTF
TGCAGCGTTGAGCTGGACAGCCGCTATGGCTACACCTTC
>TRBV7-2|16|TRBJ2-3|.|.
CASSLAGGIGTDTQYF
TGTGCCAGCAGCTTAGCCGGCGGTATCGGCACAGATACGCAGTATTTT
>TRBV6-5|15|TRBJ1-6|.|.
CASSYQFVGDSPLHF
TGTGCCAGCAGTTACCAGTTTGTAGGGGATTCACCCCTCCACTTT
>TRBV6-5|12|TRBJ2-7|.|.
CASPGHFYEQYF
TGTGCCAGTCCGGGACATTTCTACGAGCAGTACTTC
>TRBV29-1|13|TRBJ1-1|.|.
CSVARDMNTEAFF
TGCAGCGTCGCCAGGGATATGAACACTGAAGCTTTCTTT
>TRBV15|19|TRBJ1-3|.|.
CATSRLSRDIRSSGNTIYF
TGTGCCACCAGCAGGCTTTCCCGGGACATCAGGAGCTCTGGAAACACCATATATTTT
>TRBV5-5|13|TRBJ1-1|few|TRBD1
CASTTGEEGEAFF
TGTGCCAGCACCACAGGGGAAGAAGGTGAAGCTTTCTTT
>TRBV5-1|14|TRBJ2-7|.|.
CASSLDVTGNEQYF
TGCGCCAGCAGCTTGGATGTGACAGGCAACGAGCAGTACTTC
>TRBV4-2|18|TRBJ2-2|few|TRBD2
CASSPGLAGASDTGELFF
TGTGCCAGCAGCCCCGGACTAGCGGGGGCATCTGACACCGGGGAGCTGTTTTTT
>TRBV5-6|14|TRBJ2-1|.|TRBD2
CASSPRNIAGRSFF
TGTGCCAGCAGCCCCCGGAATATAGCGGGGAGGTCGTTCTTC
>TRBV4-3|13|TRBJ2-7|few|TRBD2
CASSQDRTSQQYF
TGCGCCAGCAGCCAAGATAGGACTAGCCAGCAGTACTTC
>TRBV30|13|TRBJ2-3|few|.
CAWSGGVPDTQYF
TGTGCCTGGAGTGGGGGGGTGCCTGATACGCAGTATTTT
>TRBV29-1|11|TRBJ1-1|.|TRBD1
CSVAGTVEAFF
TGCAGCGTCGCCGGGACAGTTGAAGCTTTCTTT
>TRBV4-3|15|TRBJ1-2|.|.
CASSQGGAGSYGYTF
TGCGCCAGCAGCCAAGGGGGGGCAGGGAGCTATGGCTACACCTTC
>TRBV2|12|TRBJ2-5|.|TRBD1
CASGQGRETQYF
TGTGCCAGTGGACAGGGGAGAGAGACCCAGTACTTC
>TRBV5-1|12|TRBJ2-5|.|TRBD2
CASGGEGETQYF
TGCGCCAGCGGCGGGGAGGGAGAGACCCAGTACTTC
>TRBV6-6|12|TRBJ2-2|.|.
CASSYLAGELFF
TGTGCCAGCAGTTATCTAGCCGGGGAGCTGTTTTTT
>TRBV2|14|TRBJ1-5|once|.
CASGGGLGNQPQHF
TGTGCCAGCGGCGGAGGACTAGGCAATCAGCCCCAGCATTTT
>TRBV15|16|TRBJ2-7|.|TRBD1
CATSRGGTGPHWEQYF
TGTGCCACCAGCAGAGGCGGGACAGGTCCTCACTGGGAGCAGTACTTC
>TRBV7-9|15|TRBJ1-5|.|.
CASSLSRDGNQPQHF
TGTGCCAGCAGCTTAAGCAGGGATGGCAATCAGCCCCAGCATTTT
>TRBV2|15|TRBJ2-1|.|TRBD2
CASRGGGGTHNEQFF
TGTGCCAGCAGAGGCGGCGGGGGGACTCACAATGAGCAGTTCTTC
>TRBV23-1|14|TRBJ1-2|.|TRBD1
CASRQRDSNYGYTF
TGCGCCAGCAGACAAAGGGACAGCAACTATGGCTACACCTTC
>TRBV28|11|TRBJ2-7|few|.
CASGSFYEQYF
TGTGCCAGCGGGAGCTTTTACGAGCAGTACTTC
>TRBV5-1|16|TRBJ2-5|.|TRBD2
CASSLTSGGPKETQYF
TGCGCCAGCAGCTTGACTAGCGGGGGGCCGAAAGAGACCCAGTACTTC
>TRBV30|13|TRBJ1-5|.|.
CAWGEGGNQPQHF
TGTGCCTGGGGGGAGGGTGGCAATCAGCCCCAGCATTTT
>TRBV6-5|15|TRBJ1-2|.|TRBD1
CASSGVGQGGYGYTF
TGTGCCAGCAGTGGTGTGGGACAGGGAGGATATGGCTACACCTTC
>TRBV29-1|12|TRBJ2-7|.|TRBD1
CSVSKVGDRQDF
TGCAGCGTCTCCAAGGTAGGGGACAGGCAGGACTTC
>TRBV30|15|TRBJ2-2|.|.
CAWSPAGQNTGELFF
TGTGCCTGGAGTCCCGCCGGACAGAACACCGGGGAGCTGTTTTTT
>TRBV29-1|11|TRBJ2-3|few|.
CSVFSADTQYF
TGCAGCGTCTTTAGCGCGGATACGCAGTATTTT